These 27 T cell receptor beta chains were sequenced from one sample in a study of blood T cell repertoires in COVID-19. The assay was immunoSEQ multiplex PCR, and TCRdb's table has in-frame clones only and misses some. The sample shows approximately 51,000 clones, approximately 86% of them seen only once. Sequencing was performed on peripheral blood. These receptor sequences come from a human donor in a cohort sampled during active COVID-19.

The genes are TRBV7-9 and TRBJ1-3, with TRBD1 matching over 7 bases. CDR1 SEHNR and CDR2 FQNEAQ come from the germline V gene (reference sequence). J lost 5 bases, V lost 5 bases, and 9 bases had no gene match. CDR3 length equals 15 residues. For the CDR3, the DNA is TGTGCCAGCAGCACGACAGGGATTAACCGAAACACCATATATTTT. Translated: CASSTTGINRNTIYF. Full variable domain (remainder filled in from reference TRBV7-9 and TRBJ1-3): DTGVSQNPRHKITKRGQNVTFRCDPISEHNRLYWYRQTLGQGPEFLTYFQNEAQLEKSRLLSDRFSAERPKGSFSTLEIQRTEQGDSAMYLCASSTTGINRNTIYFGEGSWLTVV.

This clone was counted only a few times. The rearrangement uses TRBV18 and TRBJ1-6; the match to TRBD1 covers 8 bases. The germline V gene has CDR1 KGHSH and CDR2 LQKENI. V trimming: 3 bases; J trimming: 7 bases; junction bases outside the gene matches: 5. The CDR3 length is 15 residues. CDR3 sequence (DNA): TGTGCCAGCTCACCTGGACGGACAGGGAATTCACCCCTCCACTTT. Amino acids: CASSPGRTGNSPLHF.

The J gene is TRBJ1-5, the V gene TRBV2, with D possibly being TRBD1 (5 bases). CDR3 length equals 15 residues. Germline values: CDR1 SNHLY, CDR2 FYNNEI. Trimming took 4 bases from V and 0 from J, leaving 10 bases between them. For the CDR3, the DNA is TGTGCCAGCAGTGTCGACAGCTATAGCAATCAGCCCCAGCATTTT. Amino acid sequence: CASSVDSYSNQPQHF.

A word on this clone: This sample also contains other DNA sequences that code for the same CDR3. The rearrangement links TRBV7-3 to TRBJ1-1; D perhaps matches TRBD1 (6 bases). V was cut by 4 bases and J by 1 base, with 7 bases left in between. The germline gives CDR1 SGHTA, CDR2 FQGTGA. The CDR3 length is 13 residues. CDR3 protein: CASSSQGNTEAFF. CDR3 sequence (DNA): TGTGCCAGCAGCTCACAGGGGAACACTGAAGCTTTCTTT.

Of note for this clone: The junction departs from the called germline gene at one end, perhaps through a read error. The chain combines TRBV28 with TRBJ2-7, with D tentatively TRBD2 (5 bases). CDR1 MDHEN and CDR2 SYDVKM come from the germline V gene. The CDR3 loop spans 16 amino acids. CDR3 sequence (DNA): TGTGCCAGCAGTTTTATCGGGGTAGACACCTCCCACGAGCAGTACTTC. As protein: CASSFIGVDTSHEQYF.

This chain joins TRBV30 and TRBJ2-3; D might be TRBD2 (6 bases). The CDR3 has 12 residues. CDR1 GTSNPN and CDR2 SVGIG come from the germline V gene (reference sequence). Trimming shortened V by 4 bases and J by 3 bases, and 8 bases separated the two germline ends. CDR3 region: CAWTGTTDTQYF. The DNA of the CDR3 is TGTGCCTGGACCGGGACTACAGATACGCAGTATTTT.

The chain joins TRBV4-2 to TRBJ2-7; 12 nucleotides align to TRBD2. The V gene's germline CDR1 is LGHNA and CDR2 YNFKEQ. J gave up 3 bases and V 0 bases, and 12 bases lay outside the gene matches. This CDR3 has 19 residues. The CDR3 here is CASSQDWGGRTSGIYEQYF. The CDR3 nucleotides are TGTGCCAGCAGCCAAGATTGGGGAGGTAGGACTAGCGGGATCTACGAGCAGTACTTC.

The V call is TRBV4-1, the J call TRBJ2-7; TRBD2 agrees at 9 bases. The junction had 8 bases not matched to a gene; V was cut back by 2 bases and J by 3 bases. This CDR3 has 16 amino acids. CDR1 MGHRA and CDR2 YSYEKL come from the germline V gene. CDR3 protein: CASSQQTSGRYYEQYF. CDR3 in DNA: TGCGCCAGCAGCCAACAGACTAGCGGAAGATACTACGAGCAGTACTTC.

The rearrangement uses TRBV11-2 and TRBJ1-6, with 7 bases lining up with TRBD1. This CDR3 is 16 amino acids long. CDR1 is SGHAT and CDR2 is FQNNGV in the germline V gene. With V trimmed by 2 bases and J by 10 bases, 11 bases remained unmatched. The CDR3 coding sequence is TGTGCCAGCAGCTTATTTACATCAGGGACAGCCTCACCCCTCCACTTT. It is translated as CASSLFTSGTASPLHF.

The sample holds one count of this clone. The J gene is TRBJ2-2, the V gene TRBV19, with D perhaps matching TRBD1 (6 bases). Germline V gene data show CDR1 as LNHDA and CDR2 as SQIVND (reference sequence). The V and J ends lost 4 bases and 2 bases respectively, with 11 bases between them. The CDR3 loop spans 15 amino acids. In DNA form, the CDR3 reads TGTGCCAGTAGTAATCAGGGGCTAAACACCGGGGAGCTGTTTTTT. It is translated as CASSNQGLNTGELFF.

The chain is built from TRBV9 and TRBJ2-7; D is undetermined. The CDR3 runs to 17 residues. Between the trimmed V and J ends, which lost 0 bases and 3 bases, there was a span of 19 bases. Germline V gives CDR1 SGDLS, CDR2 YYNGEE. The DNA for the CDR3 is TGTGCCAGCAGCGTAGGCGGTTCTCCCGGCCCTCTCTACGAGCAGTACTTC. It specifies CASSVGGSPGPLYEQYF.

The rearrangement links TRBV29-1 to TRBJ2-2, with 12 bases matching TRBD2. Trimming removed 8 bases from V and 1 base from J; junction bases left unmatched: 14. CDR3 length: 18 residues. Germline assignment: CDR1 SQVTM and CDR2 ANQGSEA. The DNA for the CDR3 is TGCAGCCCGACCCTGACTAGCGGGAGTCAAAAGAACACCGGGGAGCTGTTTTTT. This codes for CSPTLTSGSQKNTGELFF.

This clone was detected a few times. This rearrangement joins TRBV6-5 to TRBJ2-1; 9 bases agree with TRBD1. This CDR3 has 15 amino acids. Per germline, CDR1 MNHEY and CDR2 SVGAGI. The V gene end was trimmed by 2 bases and the J gene end by 5 bases; junction bases not matched to a gene: 4. CDR3 sequence (DNA): TGTGCCAGCAGTTACCGGGACAGGGAAAACAATGAGCAGTTCTTC. Translating it yields CASSYRDRENNEQFF.

The chain has TRBV11-2 and TRBJ2-1; TRBD2 matches 8 bases. J lost 9 bases, V lost 4 bases, and 8 bases had no gene match. This CDR3 spans 14 amino acids. Germline loops: CDR1 SGHAT, CDR2 FQNNGV. CDR3 amino acids: CASSWRRGEAEQFF. The CDR3, as DNA: TGTGCCAGCAGCTGGCGGCGGGGGGAGGCTGAGCAGTTCTTC.

The genes are TRBV12-3 or TRBV12-4 and TRBJ2-2; the D is unclear. Trimming removed 3 bases at V and 8 bases at J, with 4 bases between. CDR3 length: 11 residues. For the CDR3, the DNA is TGTGCCAGCAGTTTCTCGGGGGAGCTGTTTTTT. It translates to CASSFSGELFF.

V usage is TRBV30 and J usage is TRBJ2-7; perhaps TRBD1 as D (6 bases). Germline lookup yields CDR1 GTSNPN and CDR2 SVGIG (reference sequence). The CDR3 runs to 14 residues. V was trimmed by 4 bases and J by 0 bases, leaving 13 bases between them. The CDR3 reads CAWKGQPSSYEQYF. CDR3 bases: TGTGCCTGGAAAGGACAGCCTTCCTCCTACGAGCAGTACTTC.

This clone occurred a few times. V usage is TRBV28 and J usage is TRBJ1-1; D gene uncertain. The CDR3 sequence is 14 residues long. V gave up 6 bases and J gave up 3 bases, with 14 bases separating them. Per germline, CDR1 MDHEN and CDR2 SYDVKM. CDR3 nucleotides: TGTGCCAGCAGCCCCCCGGGAAGGGACACTGAAGCTTTCTTT. As protein: CASSPPGRDTEAFF.

This chain links TRBV5-1 with TRBJ1-1; D gene uncertain. The V end lost 0 bases, the J end lost 5 bases, and 11 bases lay between the germline ends. The CDR3 is 14 amino acids. CDR1 and CDR2 from the germline V gene are SGHRS and YFSETQ. CDR3 region: CASSLGWGGTEAFF. The CDR3 DNA follows: TGCGCCAGCAGCTTGGGTTGGGGAGGGACTGAAGCTTTCTTT.

The chain has TRBV27 and TRBJ2-1; TRBD2 is a possible D gene (6 bases). CDR1 and CDR2 from the germline V gene are MNHEY and SMNVEV (reference sequence). Deletions cut 4 bases from V and 4 bases from J, with 17 bases between. The length of the CDR3 is 16 residues. In nucleotides, the CDR3 is TGTGCCAGCAGTTCCGACCGGGACTCCGTTTACAATGAGCAGTTCTTC. It specifies CASSSDRDSVYNEQFF.

The gene calls are TRBV27 and TRBJ2-1; 10 bases match TRBD2. This CDR3 spans 22 amino acids. V shed 6 bases, J shed 5 bases, and the junction held 28 bases outside the gene matches. Germline lookup yields CDR1 MNHEY and CDR2 SMNVEV (reference sequence). Here the CDR3 reads CASRPPLGQIKGNSGRNNEQFF. In DNA, the CDR3 is TGTGCCAGCAGGCCACCTTTGGGACAGATCAAGGGAAATAGCGGGAGGAACAATGAGCAGTTCTTC.

The CDR3 coding sequence is TGTGCCAGCAGCTTAGGCAGGGAGGATGAGCAGTTCTTC. Its translation: CASSLGREDEQFF. V gene TRBV7-9 combines with J gene TRBJ2-1; D perhaps matches TRBD2 (6 bases). CDR3 size: 13 residues. CDR1 is SEHNR and CDR2 is FQNEAQ in the germline V gene (reference sequence). Trimming left V 1 base short and J 8 bases short, with 9 bases between.

The chain recombines TRBV7-2 with TRBJ2-5; no clear D gene. V lost 5 bases, J lost 4 bases, and 11 bases lay in between. The CDR3 spans 13 residues. CDR1 is SGHTA, CDR2 FQGNSA, per germline. DNA for the CDR3: TGTGCCAGCAGCCTGTCCTCTAGAGAGACCCAGTACTTC. It encodes CASSLSSRETQYF. Drawing the rest from reference TRBV7-2 and TRBJ2-5, the complete variable domain is GAGVSQSPSNKVTEKGKDVELRCDPISGHTALYWYRQSLGQGLEFLIYFQGNSAPDKSGLPSDRFSAERTGGSVSTLTIQRTQQEDSAVYLCASSLSSRETQYFGPGTRLLVL.

In its sample, this clone was seen a few times. This sequence joins TRBV7-9 and TRBJ1-2; 9 bases align to TRBD1. The J segment lost 10 bases and the V segment lost 4 bases, leaving 7 bases of the junction unmatched. The CDR3 runs 13 residues. The germline V gene has CDR1 SEHNR and CDR2 FQNEAQ (reference sequence). The chain's CDR3 is CASSSRDRVPYTF. The CDR3, as DNA: TGTGCCAGCAGCTCAAGGGACAGGGTTCCCTACACCTTC.

This chain joins TRBV2 and TRBJ1-1, with 8 bases fitting TRBD1. The CDR3 length is 14 residues. Per germline, CDR1 SNHLY and CDR2 FYNNEI. V shed 6 bases and J 5 bases; nucleotides not matched to a gene: 8. CDR3 sequence (DNA): TGTGCCAGCAGGACGACAGGGGTCGGAACTGAAGCTTTCTTT. Its translation is CASRTTGVGTEAFF.

This clone was recorded once. The chain combines TRBV4-1 with TRBJ2-3, with a possible D match to TRBD2 (6 bases). Germline values: CDR1 MGHRA, CDR2 YSYEKL. V lost 2 bases to trimming and J lost 0 bases, with 9 bases between them. The CDR3 loop spans 15 amino acids. CDR3 in amino acids: CASSQLGTSTDTQYF. In DNA, the CDR3 is TGCGCCAGCAGCCAACTCGGGACTAGCACAGATACGCAGTATTTT.

This clone has only a few counts. The chain joins TRBV7-9 to TRBJ2-1, with D maybe TRBD2 (5 bases). CDR1 and CDR2 (germline): SEHNR, FQNEAQ (reference sequence). The CDR3 sequence is 13 residues long. The V gene lost 3 bases and the J gene lost 9 bases, with 12 bases spanning the gap. CDR3 DNA: TGTGCCAGCAGCTTGGCCCGGGATTCTGAGCAGTTCTTC. Translation: CASSLARDSEQFF.

V usage is TRBV18 and J usage is TRBJ2-7; TRBD1 matches 8 bases. Unmatched junction bases numbered 8, after V lost 2 bases and J lost 5 bases. The germline gives CDR1 KGHSH, CDR2 LQKENI. The CDR3 has 15 residues. CDR3 sequence reads: CASSPSTGEINEQYF. The CDR3 region has the DNA TGTGCCAGCTCACCATCGACAGGGGAAATCAACGAGCAGTACTTC.